What follows describes a single T cell receptor beta chain. The antigen this receptor binds is unknown. Per-base qualities were not stored, and no clone one base away is much larger. These data are taken from a study of cytotoxic CD8 clonotypes in ibrutinib-treated CLL (dated by TCRdb to about 2021). For the wider study: The cohort had about a dozen relapsed/refractory and about 15 treatment-naive patients; around 17 were IGHV unmutated. Partial responses were observed in about 25 patients and complete responses in 2; after a median follow-up of around 64 months, remission was maintained in around 14 patients and progression was observed in approximately 12. Response samples were obtained after a median of about 13 months of treatment, with a range of roughly 6 to 40 months. An average of around 250,000 productive templates and 94,082 productive rearrangements was obtained per sample. Of the approximately 90 participants in the trial, 25 to 30 had longitudinal samples available. Cryopreserved peripheral blood mononuclear cells were collected at three points: before therapy, at response, and at either sustained remission or disease progression. All remission and progressive disease samples were collected while patients were still receiving ibrutinib. Here is what the overall study found, with its caveats: Public clonotypes were rare and either shrank or stayed stable during treatment, and the rise in clonality at ibrutinib response reflected expansion of private clonotypes. Baseline clonality was found to be higher than that of age-matched healthy donors and was strongly correlated with circulating CD8+ T-cell counts. Clonality rose at ibrutinib response, remained stable during sustained remission, and dropped back toward baseline at progression. Sampling times were not matched between patients in sustained remission and patients whose disease was progressing, and lymph node repertoires were not examined.

Interpreted using the paper, the time point label stands for: 24 months on ibrutinib. For TCR beta library preparation, roughly 2 micrograms of genomic DNA was extracted from cryopreserved PBMCs. Longitudinal blood samples from CLL patients on ibrutinib monotherapy underwent high-throughput TCR beta sequencing. The patients took part in an open-label, single-center phase 2 trial of ibrutinib monotherapy. The CDR3 measures 17 amino acids from cysteine to phenylalanine. Only the CDR3 portion is preserved as DNA: 51 bases, with reading frame beginning at the first base. V loses 0 bases of germline sequence and J loses 2 bases, and the interval between the two ends is 16 bases. From a lookup of the germline V gene, CDR1 and CDR2 are SGHVS and FNYEAQ. The goal of deep resolution MiSeq sequencing was a depth between 1 in 1 million and 1 in 200,000 T cells, and coverage averaged 10x per clonotype. TCR beta libraries were generated with the immunoSEQ hsTCRB Kit. The published analysis was carried out like this. Data were analyzed with ImmunoSEQ Data Assistant and ImmunoSEQ Analyzer, with V, D and J genes assigned per IMGT definitions. Clonality was computed as one minus normalized Shannon entropy of productive rearrangement frequencies, ranging from 0 to 1. Public clonotype analysis was restricted to overrepresented clonotypes comprising at least 0.05% of each patient's repertoire. Roughly 12 age-matched healthy donor repertoires from immuneACCESS were used as controls for clonality. The clones in this table, taken by TCRdb from immuneACCESS, are in-frame only. Not every clone is retained; where verified, under half of the shortfall comes from an unresolved V gene, and the cause of the rest is unknown. V and J calls and clone size follow that table, whereas D and trimming were derived from the DNA. The sample contains roughly 250,000 clones, around three quarters of them found a single time. The top ten hold approximately 15% of the sample.

This TCR derives from a human donor with chronic lymphocytic leukemia. The sample was PBMCs, taken after 24 months of ibrutinib treatment. The rearranged chain carries TRBV7-6 and TRBJ1-1, with no confident D gene call. The DNA sequence follows: TGTGCCAGCAGCTTAGCGGGGAGAGGATCGGGAAACACTGAAGCTTTCTTT. This encodes CASSLAGRGSGNTEAFF.